The entry below describes one T cell receptor beta chain. The antigen is not known. The entry originates in a study of cytomegalovirus exposure and HLA in healthy donors. Overall study results and limits: Other equally common chains were less clonally expanded than HLA-associated TCR beta chains, a later analysis showed.

Germline assignment: CDR1 MGHRA and CDR2 YSYEKL. CDR3 length equals 16 residues. Losses at the gene ends were 2 bases for V and 5 bases for J; bases not matched to a gene: 8. 60 Vbeta and 13 Jbeta primers were used in PCR. Sequenced by immunoSEQ multiplex PCR; TCRdb stores in-frame clones only, minus some. The sample yields about 220,000 clones, 76% seen once. The clonotype comes from a man younger than 35 in good health and CMV-seronegative. Sample: PBMCs. The chain uses TRBV4-1 and TRBJ2-5; 10 bases line up with TRBD2. CDR3 in amino acids: CASSQTTSGRGETQYF. The CDR3 nucleotides read TGCGCCAGCAGCCAAACGACTAGCGGGCGTGGGGAGACCCAGTACTTC.